These 9 T cell receptor beta chains were all obtained from the same sample, sequenced in a study of cytomegalovirus exposure and HLA in healthy donors. Only in-frame clones appear in the TCRdb table, and some are missing; sequencing was by immunoSEQ multiplex PCR. The table records over 200,000 clones, approximately 87% of them present only once. The sequenced material came from PBMCs. These receptors came from a woman between 18 and 29 years old in good health and CMV-seronegative.

The DNA for the CDR3 is TGCGCCAGCAGCCAAGAGGGACTAGAGTTCTACGAGCAGTACTTC. Translation: CASSQEGLEFYEQYF. The J gene is TRBJ2-7, the V gene TRBV4-1; TRBD2 matches 8 bases. The CDR3 consists of 15 residues. Germline V lookup: CDR1 MGHRA, CDR2 YSYEKL. Losses at the gene ends were 0 bases for V and 3 bases for J; bases not matched to a gene: 4.

J is TRBJ2-3 and V is TRBV10-1; unclear D gene. The CDR3 extends over 11 amino acids. The V end lost 0 bases, the J end lost 9 bases, and 4 bases lay between the germline ends. Germline assignment: CDR1 WNHNN and CDR2 SYGVQD (reference sequence). In DNA form, the CDR3 reads TGCGCCAGCAGTGAGTCGTCGACGCAGTATTTT. Translated: CASSESSTQYF.

The chain links TRBV28 to TRBJ1-4; no reliable D call. The CDR3 totals 15 residues. The germline gives CDR1 MDHEN, CDR2 SYDVKM. The V gene lost 6 bases and the J gene lost 1 base, with 12 bases spanning the gap. CDR3 in amino acids: CASSSRAVTNEKLFF. Here the CDR3 DNA reads TGTGCCAGCAGCTCCCGGGCGGTAACTAATGAAAAACTGTTTTTT.

V usage is TRBV27 and J usage is TRBJ1-1; 10 positions match TRBD1. V lost 6 bases, J lost 5 bases, and 9 bases stayed unmatched. Per germline, CDR1 MNHEY and CDR2 SMNVEV (reference sequence). The CDR3 is made up of 15 amino acids. The CDR3 is CASSPRTGGETEAFF. The CDR3 nucleotides read TGTGCCAGCAGCCCGAGGACAGGGGGTGAAACTGAAGCTTTCTTT.

The chain carries TRBV6-5 and TRBJ2-1, with 14 nucleotides matching TRBD2. From germline, CDR1 is MNHEY and CDR2 SVGAGI. The CDR3 has 15 residues. The ends lost 2 bases at V and 10 bases at J; junction bases unmatched: 4. In DNA, the CDR3 is TGTGCCAGCAGTTACGCGCGACTAGCGGGGGGGGAGCAGTTCTTC. Amino acid sequence: CASSYARLAGGEQFF.

V and J are TRBV4-1 and TRBJ1-1; TRBD1 is a possible D gene (5 bases). Trimming pared 0 bases from V and 4 bases from J, leaving 12 bases between. Germline loops: CDR1 MGHRA, CDR2 YSYEKL. The CDR3 loop spans 15 amino acids. The CDR3 loop is CASSQDIEGSTEAFF. The CDR3 DNA is TGCGCCAGCAGCCAAGATATCGAGGGGAGCACTGAAGCTTTCTTT.

The chain is built from TRBV27 and TRBJ1-5, with a possible D match to TRBD1 (6 bases). V gave up 2 bases and J gave up 2 bases, with 16 bases separating them. CDR3 length equals 17 residues. From germline, CDR1 is MNHEY and CDR2 SMNVEV (reference sequence). The CDR3 DNA follows: TGTGCCAGCAGTTTAATGCGGGCAGGGGTACGCAATCAGCCCCAGCATTTT. As protein: CASSLMRAGVRNQPQHF.

V and J are TRBV9 and TRBJ1-2; 12 nucleotides line up with TRBD1. CDR1 SGDLS and CDR2 YYNGEE come from the germline V gene. V shed 4 bases and J 8 bases; nucleotides not matched to a gene: 9. This CDR3 contains 15 residues. Written as DNA, the CDR3 is TGTGCCAGCAGCCCGCACATCGGGACAGGGGGCGGCTACACCTTC. Its protein is CASSPHIGTGGGYTF.

This clone occurred a few times. The CDR3 here is CSVEGRGTEAFF. DNA for the CDR3: TGCAGCGTTGAGGGCAGGGGGACTGAAGCTTTCTTT. The V call is TRBV29-1, the J call TRBJ1-1; TRBD1 aligns across 7 bases. Germline CDR1 SQVTM, CDR2 ANQGSEA. This CDR3 has 12 amino acids. V gave up 3 bases and J gave up 5 bases; unmatched junction bases: 3.